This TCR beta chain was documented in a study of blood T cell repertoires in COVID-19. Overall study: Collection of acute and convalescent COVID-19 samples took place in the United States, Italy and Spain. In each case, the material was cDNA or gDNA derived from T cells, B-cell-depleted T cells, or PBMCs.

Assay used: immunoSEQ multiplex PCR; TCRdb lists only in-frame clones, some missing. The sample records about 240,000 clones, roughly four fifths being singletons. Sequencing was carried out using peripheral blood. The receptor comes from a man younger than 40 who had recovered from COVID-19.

For the CDR3, the DNA is TGCAGCGTTGAGACTAGCGGGGGGAACACCGGGGAGCTGTTTTTT. As protein: CSVETSGGNTGELFF. The J gene is TRBJ2-2, the V gene TRBV29-1; 12 bases fit TRBD2. Germline V lookup: CDR1 SQVTM, CDR2 ANQGSEA. The V gene end was trimmed by 3 bases and the J gene end by 1 base; junction bases not matched to a gene: 0. This CDR3 is built from 15 residues.